These 5 T cell receptor beta chains were sequenced from one sample in a study of radiotherapy plus CTLA-4 blockade in lung cancer. The method was immunoSEQ multiplex PCR; TCRdb's version includes in-frame clones alone and lacks a portion of them. The data contain about 49,000 clones, about 88% of them singletons. Sequenced material: peripheral blood, taken from a patient treated with radiotherapy plus ipilimumab. These receptors originate from a human donor with non-small cell lung cancer whose response to radiotherapy plus ipilimumab could not be evaluated.

V gene TRBV10-1 combines with J gene TRBJ2-7, with a weak D call TRBD1 (6 bases). With 8 bases removed from V and 1 base from J, the gap between germline ends came to 15 bases. Germline lookup yields CDR1 WNHNN and CDR2 SYGVQD (reference sequence). This CDR3 is 14 amino acids long. CDR3 in DNA: TGCGCCAGCTCTCGGACAGCTCTTTCCTACGAGCAGTACTTC. It yields the protein CASSRTALSYEQYF.

The chain combines TRBV7-2 with TRBJ2-5; perhaps TRBD1 as D (5 bases). Trimming shortened V by 0 bases and J by 1 base, and 6 bases separated the two germline ends. Germline lookup yields CDR1 SGHTA and CDR2 FQGNSA. This CDR3 contains 14 residues. The CDR3 region has the DNA TGTGCCAGCAGCTTAGCCAGGGTCCAAGAGACCCAGTACTTC. It encodes CASSLARVQETQYF.

This clone showed up just a few times. V gene TRBV6-5 combines with J gene TRBJ1-2; the D gene is possibly TRBD1 (5 bases). The CDR3 is made up of 13 amino acids. V shed 5 bases and J shed 4 bases, with 11 bases lying between them. The V gene's germline CDR1 is MNHEY and CDR2 SVGAGI. In DNA form, the CDR3 reads TGTGCCAGCAGTCAGACCGACAGCTATGGCTACACCTTC. Its protein is CASSQTDSYGYTF.

J is TRBJ1-5 and V is TRBV28; 11 bases fit TRBD1. The CDR3 length is 15 residues. With V trimmed by 5 bases and J by 0 bases, 0 bases remained unmatched. CDR1 is MDHEN, CDR2 SYDVKM, per germline. CDR3 in amino acids: CASSGQGASNQPQHF. Written as DNA, the CDR3 is TGTGCCAGCAGTGGACAGGGGGCTAGCAATCAGCCCCAGCATTTT.

This clone was picked up a small number of times. This rearrangement joins TRBV13 to TRBJ2-1; a weak D match, TRBD1 (6 bases). Trimming cost V 3 bases and J 7 bases, with 16 bases left between them. Looked up from germline, CDR1 is PRHDT and CDR2 is FYEKMQ (reference sequence). This CDR3 comprises 15 residues. The CDR3 nucleotides are TGTGCCAGCAGCTTGGACAGTCTATTGGGGAATGAGCAGTTCTTC. Translating it yields CASSLDSLLGNEQFF.